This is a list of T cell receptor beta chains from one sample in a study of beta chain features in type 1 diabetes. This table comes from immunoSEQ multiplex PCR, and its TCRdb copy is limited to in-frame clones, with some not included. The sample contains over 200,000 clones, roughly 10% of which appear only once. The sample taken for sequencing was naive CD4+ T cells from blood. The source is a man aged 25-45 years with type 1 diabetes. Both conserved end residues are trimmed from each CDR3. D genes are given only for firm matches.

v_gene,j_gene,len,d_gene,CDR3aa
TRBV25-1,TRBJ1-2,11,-,ASSVGGKDGYT
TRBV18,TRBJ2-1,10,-,ASSPLVHEQF
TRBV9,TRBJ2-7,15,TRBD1,ASSVAPSGGENYEQY
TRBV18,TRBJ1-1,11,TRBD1,ASCGQANTEAF
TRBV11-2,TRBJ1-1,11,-,ASRSIGNTEAF
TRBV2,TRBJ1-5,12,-,ASSVTGRTQPQH
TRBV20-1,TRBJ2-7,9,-,SVGLGDEQY
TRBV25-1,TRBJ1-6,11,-,ASSGTGYSPLH
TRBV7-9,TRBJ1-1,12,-,ASSLGQGNTEAF
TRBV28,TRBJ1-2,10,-,ASSFTEYGYT
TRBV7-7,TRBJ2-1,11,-,ASSPNTGKEQF
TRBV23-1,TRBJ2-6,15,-,ASSPWDNCSGANVLT
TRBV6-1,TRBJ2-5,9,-,ASSASETQY
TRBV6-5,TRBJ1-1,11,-,ASSQDTNTEAF
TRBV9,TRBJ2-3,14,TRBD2,ASSVTSGGPPLTQY
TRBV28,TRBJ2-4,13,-,ASTVAGMAKNIQY
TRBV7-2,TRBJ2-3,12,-,ASSSGTAPDTQY
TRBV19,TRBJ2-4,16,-,ASSIGPPSRAAKNIQY
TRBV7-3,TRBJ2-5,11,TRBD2,ASSLSSGETQY
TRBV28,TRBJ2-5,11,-,ASSFQPRETQY
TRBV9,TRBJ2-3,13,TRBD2,ASSVWVGGADTQY
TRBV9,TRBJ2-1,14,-,ASSAPGGPSEDEQF
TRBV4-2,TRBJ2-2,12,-,ASSQDRVPGELF
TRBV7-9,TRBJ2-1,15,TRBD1,ASSGKTRTGTYNEQF
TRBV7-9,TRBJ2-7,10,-,ASSVSSAEQY
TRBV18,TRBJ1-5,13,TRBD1,ASSPRGHSNQPQH
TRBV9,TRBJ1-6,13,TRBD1,ASSARGQGDSPLH
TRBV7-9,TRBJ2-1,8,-,ASSPFVQF
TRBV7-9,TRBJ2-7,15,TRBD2,ASKQTLRRGAGDEQY
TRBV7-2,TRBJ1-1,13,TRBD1,ASSLTGGSGTEAF
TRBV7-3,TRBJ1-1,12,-,ASSPGQVNTEAF
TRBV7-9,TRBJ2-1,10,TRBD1,ASSGPGQAQF
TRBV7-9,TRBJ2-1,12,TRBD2,ASSFGGALNEQF
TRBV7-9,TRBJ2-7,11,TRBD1,ASSLRGSDEQY
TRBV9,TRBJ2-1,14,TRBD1,ASSPRTGVRDNEQF
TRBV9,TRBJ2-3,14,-,ASSYQVKSHTDTQY
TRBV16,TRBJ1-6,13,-,ASSQSSQGTSPLH
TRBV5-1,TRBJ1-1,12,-,ASSLQATNTEAF
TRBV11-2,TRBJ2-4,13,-,ASRHHRETKNIQY
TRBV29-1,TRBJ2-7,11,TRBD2,SVRAGGNYEQY
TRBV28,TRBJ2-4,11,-,ASNEAAKNIQY
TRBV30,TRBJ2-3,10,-,AWSPSTDTQY
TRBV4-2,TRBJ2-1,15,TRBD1,ASSQEWRQGARNEQF
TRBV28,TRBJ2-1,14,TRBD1,ASRLPGQGTYNEQF
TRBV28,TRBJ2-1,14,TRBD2,ASSFSGGSSYNEQF
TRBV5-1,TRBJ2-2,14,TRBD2,ASSLAPGGPPGELF
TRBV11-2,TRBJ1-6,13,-,ASSLAGQGNSPLH